The entry that follows covers one TCR beta chain sequence. This clone's antigen is unknown. Per-base quality was not reported, and no clone a single base away is much larger than it. The data are from a study of blood T cell repertoires in COVID-19 (TCRdb year 2020). Describing the broader study: The collaborator samples originated in the United States, Italy and Spain and spanned the acute and convalescent phases of COVID-19. Deeply sampled blood TCRbeta repertoires from subjects exposed to, actively infected with, or recovered from COVID-19 were included in the dataset. The prospective study material was composed of cDNA or gDNA derived from T cells, B-cell-depleted T cells, or PBMCs. Nearly every sample came with metadata listing a de-identified subject ID, COVID-19 status, age in years and sex. Samples were obtained from the ongoing ImmuneRACE study (first 160 participants) and from some 1,200 subjects provided by 6 global collaborators. Where available, HLA class I and class II types were taken from metadata supplied by the sample provider and were not determined by assay-based typing. The repertoires were released in a freely available public database meant as a resource for research on the immune response to SARS-CoV-2.

Whole blood was collected in K2EDTA tubes by collaborating institutions according to the institutions' own protocols. For TCRbeta analysis, collaborators shipped samples in one of three forms: frozen whole blood, isolated PBMCs, or DNA extracted from either of those sample types. Findings and caveats that apply to the study as a whole: Clinical and demographic metadata were provided uncurated, with the amount varying by source and participant.

CDR1 is given as SGDLS and CDR2 as YYNGEE, both from the germline V gene. The junction shows trimming of 5 bases on V and 7 bases on J, and the gene matches do not reach 10 bases of it. The CDR3, cysteine through phenylalanine, is 15 amino acids long. Only the CDR3 region is kept as DNA, spanning 45 bases read in frame from base 1. The immunoSEQ Assay, a bias-controlled multiplex PCR, was used to amplify TCRbeta CDR3 regions from genomic DNA. The study's processing was this. The number of nucleated cells in each sample was estimated by amplification of reference gene primers within the assay. Sequence reads were collapsed and filtered to measure the absolute abundance of every unique TCRbeta CDR3 rearrangement. Productive Simpson clonality was computed per sample as the square root of Simpson's diversity index over productive rearrangements. In its TCRdb copy, this immuneACCESS table keeps in-frame sequences only and misses some clones. Where compared with another copy, unresolved V genes explain less than half of these, and the others have no known cause. The V and J calls and clone size were taken over from that table, and D and trimming were inferred from the DNA. The sample has approximately 210,000 clones on record, approximately 82% of them singletons. Together, the top ten hold 12% of the sample.

The sequence joins TRBV9 to TRBJ2-1, and TRBD1 matches 9 of the central bases. This TCR was sampled from a woman in her forties with acute or convalescent COVID-19. Material: peripheral blood. This receptor carries the CDR3 CASRLGTGSGNEQFF. The sequenced DNA is TGTGCCAGCAGGCTAGGGACAGGGAGTGGTAATGAGCAGTTCTTC. When the CDR3 is completed using the reference TRBV9 and TRBJ2-1 genes on either side, the full variable domain is DSGVTQTPKHLITATGQRVTLRCSPRSGDLSVYWYQQSLDQGLQFLIQYYNGEERAKGNILERFSAQQFPDLHSELNLSSLELGDSALYFCASRLGTGSGNEQFFGPGTRLTVL.